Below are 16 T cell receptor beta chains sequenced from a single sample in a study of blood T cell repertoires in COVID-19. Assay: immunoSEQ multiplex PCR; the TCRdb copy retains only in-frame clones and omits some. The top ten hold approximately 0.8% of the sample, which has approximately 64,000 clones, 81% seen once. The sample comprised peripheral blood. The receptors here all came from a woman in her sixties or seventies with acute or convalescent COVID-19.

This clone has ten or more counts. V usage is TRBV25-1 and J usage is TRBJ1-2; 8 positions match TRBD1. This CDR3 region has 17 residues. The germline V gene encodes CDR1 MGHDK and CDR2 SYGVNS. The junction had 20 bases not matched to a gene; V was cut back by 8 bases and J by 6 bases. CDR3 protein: CASAGQGPLGVLDGYTF. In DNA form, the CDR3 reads TGTGCCAGCGCTGGACAGGGCCCGCTTGGCGTCTTGGATGGCTACACCTTC.

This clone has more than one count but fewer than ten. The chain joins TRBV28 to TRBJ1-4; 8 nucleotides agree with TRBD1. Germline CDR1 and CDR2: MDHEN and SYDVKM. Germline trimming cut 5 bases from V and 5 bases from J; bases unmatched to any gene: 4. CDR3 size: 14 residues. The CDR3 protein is CASSLQGENEKLFF. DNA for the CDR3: TGTGCCAGCAGTCTACAGGGGGAAAATGAAAAACTGTTTTTT.

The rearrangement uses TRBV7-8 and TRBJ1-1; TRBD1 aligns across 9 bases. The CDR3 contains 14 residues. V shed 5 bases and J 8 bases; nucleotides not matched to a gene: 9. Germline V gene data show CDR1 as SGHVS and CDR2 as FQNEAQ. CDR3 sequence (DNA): TGTGCCAGCAGCCCGTCAAACAGGGGGCTCGAAGCTTTCTTT. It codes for CASSPSNRGLEAFF.

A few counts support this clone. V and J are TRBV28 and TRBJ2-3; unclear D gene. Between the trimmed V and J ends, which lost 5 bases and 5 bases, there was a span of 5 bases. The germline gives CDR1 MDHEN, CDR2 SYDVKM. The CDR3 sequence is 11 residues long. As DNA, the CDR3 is TGTGCCAGCAGTCGGAGAGATACGCAGTATTTT. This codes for CASSRRDTQYF.

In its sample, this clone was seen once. CDR3 in DNA: TGTGCCTGGAGTCTCCAGGCGTCTGATGGCTACACCTTC. Encoded protein: CAWSLQASDGYTF. The V and J genes are TRBV30 and TRBJ1-2; D gene ambiguous. The V end lost 2 bases, the J end lost 6 bases, and 13 bases lay between the germline ends. The CDR3 loop spans 13 amino acids. The V gene's germline CDR1 is GTSNPN and CDR2 SVGIG (reference sequence).

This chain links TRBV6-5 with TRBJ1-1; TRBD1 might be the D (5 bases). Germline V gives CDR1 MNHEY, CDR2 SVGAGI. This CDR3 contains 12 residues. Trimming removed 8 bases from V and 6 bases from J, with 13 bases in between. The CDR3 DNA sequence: TGTGCCAGCCTCGGCGGGGGGTCTGAAGCTTTCTTT. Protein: CASLGGGSEAFF.

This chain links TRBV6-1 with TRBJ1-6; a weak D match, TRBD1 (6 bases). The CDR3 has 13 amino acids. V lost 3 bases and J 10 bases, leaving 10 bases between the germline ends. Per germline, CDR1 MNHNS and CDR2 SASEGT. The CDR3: CASSEQGRSPLHF. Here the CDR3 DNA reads TGTGCCAGCAGTGAGCAGGGGCGATCACCCCTCCACTTT.

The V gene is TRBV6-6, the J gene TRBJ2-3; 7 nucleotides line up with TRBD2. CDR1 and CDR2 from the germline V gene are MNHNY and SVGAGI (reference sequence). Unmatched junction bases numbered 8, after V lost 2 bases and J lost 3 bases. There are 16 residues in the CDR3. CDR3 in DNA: TGTGCCAGCAGTTACCCCTGGGAGGGTACGACAGATACGCAGTATTTT. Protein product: CASSYPWEGTTDTQYF.

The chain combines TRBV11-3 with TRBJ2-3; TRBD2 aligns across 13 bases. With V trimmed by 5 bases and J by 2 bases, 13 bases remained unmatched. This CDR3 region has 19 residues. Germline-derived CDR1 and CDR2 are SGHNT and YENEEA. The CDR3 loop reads CASSHTNPGLAGLTDTQYF. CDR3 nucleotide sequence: TGTGCCAGCAGCCATACAAACCCGGGACTAGCGGGACTCACAGATACGCAGTATTTT.

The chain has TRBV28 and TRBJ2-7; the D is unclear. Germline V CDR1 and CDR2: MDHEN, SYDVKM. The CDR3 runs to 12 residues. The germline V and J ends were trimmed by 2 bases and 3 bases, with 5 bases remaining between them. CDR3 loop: CASSLNNYEQYF. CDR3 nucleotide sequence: TGTGCCAGCAGTTTAAACAACTACGAGCAGTACTTC.

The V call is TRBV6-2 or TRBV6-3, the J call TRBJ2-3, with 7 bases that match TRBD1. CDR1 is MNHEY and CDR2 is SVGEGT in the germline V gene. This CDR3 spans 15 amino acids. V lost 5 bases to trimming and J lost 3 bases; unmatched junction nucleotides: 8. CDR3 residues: CASSNPGQKTDTQYF. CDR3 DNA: TGTGCCAGCAGTAACCCGGGACAGAAAACAGATACGCAGTATTTT.

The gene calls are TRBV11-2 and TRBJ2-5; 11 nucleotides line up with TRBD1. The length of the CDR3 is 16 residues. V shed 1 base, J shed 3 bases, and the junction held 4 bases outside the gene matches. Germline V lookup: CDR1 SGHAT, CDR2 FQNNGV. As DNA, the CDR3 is TGTGCCAGCAGCTTAGCCCTGGGACAGGGGGAAGAGACCCAGTACTTC. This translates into CASSLALGQGEETQYF. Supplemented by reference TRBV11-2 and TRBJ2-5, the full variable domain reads EAGVAQSPRYKIIEKRQSVAFWCNPISGHATLYWYQQILGQGPKLLIQFQNNGVVDDSQLPKDRFSAERLKGVDSTLKIQPAKLEDSAVYLCASSLALGQGEETQYFGPGTRLLVL.

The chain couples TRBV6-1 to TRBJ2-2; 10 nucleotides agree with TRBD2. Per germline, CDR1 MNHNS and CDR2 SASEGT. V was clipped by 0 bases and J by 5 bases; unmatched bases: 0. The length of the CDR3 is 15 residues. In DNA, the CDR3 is TGTGCCAGCAGTGAAGCGGGACTAGCGACCGGGGAGCTGTTTTTT. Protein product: CASSEAGLATGELFF.

The chain's CDR3 is CASSQEGQTSSYNEQFF. CDR3 DNA: TGCGCCAGCAGCCAAGAGGGACAAACCAGCTCCTACAATGAGCAGTTCTTC. The chain combines TRBV4-1 with TRBJ2-1; D might be TRBD1 (6 bases). The CDR3 has 17 amino acids. Deletions cut 0 bases from V and 0 bases from J, with 12 bases between. Germline V gives CDR1 MGHRA, CDR2 YSYEKL.

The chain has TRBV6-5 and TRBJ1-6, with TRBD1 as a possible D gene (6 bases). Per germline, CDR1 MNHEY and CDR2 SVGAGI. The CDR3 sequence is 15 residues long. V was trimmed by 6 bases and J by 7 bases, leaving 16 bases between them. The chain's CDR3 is CASSGTTTWNSPLHF. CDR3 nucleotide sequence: TGTGCCAGCAGCGGGACAACAACGTGGAATTCACCCCTCCACTTT.

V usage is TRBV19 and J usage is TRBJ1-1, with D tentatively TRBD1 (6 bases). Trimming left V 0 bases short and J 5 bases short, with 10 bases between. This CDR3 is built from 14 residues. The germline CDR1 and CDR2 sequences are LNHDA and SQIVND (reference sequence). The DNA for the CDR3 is TGTGCCAGTAGTATAGAACAGGGTTATACTGAAGCTTTCTTT. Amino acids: CASSIEQGYTEAFF.